These T cell receptor beta chains were read from a single sample in a study of blood T cell repertoires in COVID-19. Generated by immunoSEQ multiplex PCR, the TCRdb table keeps only in-frame clones and is missing some. The table lists some 200,000 clones, about 84% of them singletons. Sequences were obtained from peripheral blood. The receptors come from a human donor in a cohort sampled during active COVID-19. The CDR3 runs from the conserved cysteine through the conserved F or W. Each record gives: D gene, J gene, V gene, clone size, CDR3 DNA, CDR3 protein. The D gene is left open where the match is weak. Clone size, where shown, is once, few, many, or a class for clones that have expanded.

>.|TRBJ1-2|TRBV6-6|.
TGTGCCAGCAGAGTAGCTAACTATGGCTACACCTTC
CASRVANYGYTF
>.|TRBJ1-2|TRBV19|.
TGTGCCAGTATTCAGGACAGCGATTCCCCCGCGTGGGGCTACACCTTC
CASIQDSDSPAWGYTF
>TRBD1|TRBJ2-5|TRBV27|.
TGTGCCAGCAGTTTATCGGGAATAGGGGGCAGGGAGACCCAGTACTTC
CASSLSGIGGRETQYF
>.|TRBJ1-2|TRBV7-9|few
TGTGCCAGCAGCTCATACCGGGAAGCCTACACCTTC
CASSSYREAYTF
>TRBD2|TRBJ2-5|TRBV4-3|.
TGCGCCAGCAGCCAAGCCCGGGGGGGCGGGGAGACCCAGTACTTC
CASSQARGGGETQYF
>TRBD1|TRBJ1-5|TRBV19|.
TGTGCCAGTAGTATAAGCCACAGGGGGAATCAGCCCCAGCATTTT
CASSISHRGNQPQHF
>.|TRBJ2-1|TRBV5-4|.
TGTGCCAGCAGCTCAGGGTCGCCGTACAATGAGCAGTTCTTC
CASSSGSPYNEQFF
>.|TRBJ1-5|TRBV28|.
TGTGCCAGCACCCATCACGGGCCCCAGCATTTT
CASTHHGPQHF
>.|TRBJ1-2|TRBV30|.
TGTGCCTGGAGTGTGGGGGCAGGCTATGGCTACACCTTC
CAWSVGAGYGYTF
>TRBD2|TRBJ2-5|TRBV28|few
TGTGCCAGCAAGTTAGCGGGGGGACGTGAGACCCAGTACTTC
CASKLAGGRETQYF
>TRBD2|TRBJ2-2|TRBV19|once
TGTGCCAGTAGTATAGTGGGGAGACTAGCGGGAGGGACGAACACCGGGGAGCTGTTTTTT
CASSIVGRLAGGTNTGELFF
>.|TRBJ2-7|TRBV21-1|.
TGTGCCAGCAGCAAAGGGGTCGGGTACCTCTCCTACGAGCAGTACTTC
CASSKGVGYLSYEQYF
>.|TRBJ1-3|TRBV3-1/TRBV3-2|.
TGTGCCAGCAGCCAAGATCGGGGCAGGGACTCCTCTGGAAACACCATATATTTT
CASSQDRGRDSSGNTIYF
>.|TRBJ2-7|TRBV18|.
TGTGCCAGCTCACCAGGGCGGCGGGATGCGGCCTCCTACGAGCAGTACTTC
CASSPGRRDAASYEQYF
>TRBD1|TRBJ2-1|TRBV6-5|.
TGTGCCAGCAGTTACTCGCCCCCGGGACAGGGCAATGAGCAGTTCTTC
CASSYSPPGQGNEQFF
>.|TRBJ1-1|TRBV28|.
TGTGCCAGCAGTTTGGTGGGGGGCGCGGGGGACACTGAAGCTTTCTTT
CASSLVGGAGDTEAFF
>TRBD1|TRBJ1-5|TRBV28|.
TGTGCCAGCAGTTACCGCCACAGGGGAGGACAGCCCCAGCATTTT
CASSYRHRGGQPQHF
>TRBD1|TRBJ1-1|TRBV7-9|few
TGTGCCAGCAGCTTATTACAGGGGGAGAACACTGAAGCTTTCTTT
CASSLLQGENTEAFF
>TRBD1|TRBJ2-7|TRBV3-1/TRBV3-2|.
TGTGCCAGCAGCCAAGATCCGCAGGGGGACTACGAGCAGTACTTC
CASSQDPQGDYEQYF
>TRBD1|TRBJ2-7|TRBV10-3|.
TGTGCCATCAGTGAGGGGACAGGGTCCTACGAGCAGTACTTC
CAISEGTGSYEQYF
>.|TRBJ2-1|TRBV11-2|.
TGTGCCAGCAGCTTTGGGGGGACCGTTAGCTCCTACAATGAGCAGTTCTTC
CASSFGGTVSSYNEQFF
>.|TRBJ1-2|TRBV7-2|.
TGTGCCAGCAGCTTGGGAAGACTTGGAGGCTATGGCTACACCTTC
CASSLGRLGGYGYTF
>.|TRBJ1-1|TRBV29-1|.
TGCAGCGTTGCCCACATTGAAGCTTTCTTT
CSVAHIEAFF
>.|TRBJ2-7|TRBV11-2|.
TGTGCCAGCAGCTTCATACTTAGCTCCTACGAGCAGTACTTC
CASSFILSSYEQYF
>.|TRBJ1-2|TRBV7-2|.
TGTGCCAGCAGCTTTTCCAGTCCTAACTATGGCTACACCTTC
CASSFSSPNYGYTF
>TRBD1|TRBJ2-2|TRBV5-1|.
TGCGCCAGCAGCTCCCGACAGGGTGCGAACACCGGGGAGCTGTTTTTT
CASSSRQGANTGELFF
>TRBD2|TRBJ2-2|TRBV7-8|.
TGTGCCAGCAGCTTAGCGACTAGCGGATACACCGGGGAGCTGTTTTTT
CASSLATSGYTGELFF
>TRBD2|TRBJ2-4|TRBV30|.
TGTGCCTGGAGTTTGGCCGGGACTAGCAGAAACATTCAGTACTTC
CAWSLAGTSRNIQYF
>TRBD1|TRBJ2-7|TRBV5-4|.
TGTGCCAGCAGCTCGGGACAGGGGTACGAGCAGTACTTC
CASSSGQGYEQYF
>TRBD1|TRBJ1-1|TRBV7-8|few
TGTGCCAGCAGCCTCACATTGACAGGGTTCACTGAAGCTTTCTTT
CASSLTLTGFTEAFF
>TRBD1|TRBJ1-5|TRBV6-5|.
TGTGCCAGCAGTTACGACAGGGTTGGGGATCAGCCCCAGCATTTT
CASSYDRVGDQPQHF
>TRBD1|TRBJ2-2|TRBV6-4|.
TGTGCCAGCAGCCTAGAAGGGACAGAGGCACCCGGGGAGCTGTTTTTT
CASSLEGTEAPGELFF
>.|TRBJ1-1|TRBV28|.
TGTGCCAGCAGGGGCCCTAACGAAGCTTTCTTT
CASRGPNEAFF
>.|TRBJ2-7|TRBV21-1|.
TGTGCCAGCAGCACCCATTCGGGACTTATTTACGAGCAGTACTTC
CASSTHSGLIYEQYF
>.|TRBJ2-1|TRBV9|.
TGTGCCAGCAGCGTAGACGGCAATGAGCAGTTCTTC
CASSVDGNEQFF
>.|TRBJ1-1|TRBV6-6|.
TGTGCCAGCAGTTACGACTTAGGCACTGAAGCTTTCTTT
CASSYDLGTEAFF
>.|TRBJ2-1|TRBV3-1/TRBV3-2|.
TGTGCCAGCAGCCAAGGCGTCTATAATGAGCAGTTCTTC
CASSQGVYNEQFF
>.|TRBJ1-6|TRBV28|.
TGTGCCAGCAGTTTCGGTGCACCCCTCCACTTT
CASSFGAPLHF
>.|TRBJ1-2|TRBV5-6|.
TGTGCCAGCAGCTTCGAGGGCGCCGGCTTCCATGGCTACACCTTC
CASSFEGAGFHGYTF
>.|TRBJ1-1|TRBV14|.
TGTGCCAGCAGCCAAGGGGGACAAGTCCAAGCTTTCTTT
CASSQGGQVQAFF
>TRBD1|TRBJ1-5|TRBV7-2|.
TGTGCCAGCAGCTTAGACCGGACAGGCCTTAATCAGCCCCAGCATTTT
CASSLDRTGLNQPQHF
>TRBD1|TRBJ2-2|TRBV19|.
TGTGCCAGTACCTTAGGGGGCGCGGGCACCGGGGAGCTGTTTTTT
CASTLGGAGTGELFF
>.|TRBJ2-2|TRBV7-3|.
TGTGCCAGCAGCGTCACAGGGTCGGACACCGGGGAGCTGTTTTTT
CASSVTGSDTGELFF
>TRBD1|TRBJ1-4|TRBV28|once
TGTGCCAGCAGTACCATAGGACAGGGCGTGGATGAAAAACTGTTTTTT
CASSTIGQGVDEKLFF
>.|TRBJ2-1|TRBV6-5|.
TGTGCCAGCAGTTACTCCGGTAATGAGCAGTTCTTC
CASSYSGNEQFF
>.|TRBJ2-7|TRBV4-1|once
TGCGCCAGCAGCCCAGGAAAGGATTACGAGCAGTACTTC
CASSPGKDYEQYF
>TRBD2|TRBJ2-2|TRBV24-1|.
TGTGCCACCAGTGACACCCGACTAGCGGGGGGCACCGGGGAGCTGTTTTTT
CATSDTRLAGGTGELFF
>TRBD1|TRBJ1-1|TRBV25-1|.
TGTGCCAGCAGTGAATATTCTAGAGGGGGCGAAACTGAAGCTTTCTTT
CASSEYSRGGETEAFF
>TRBD1|TRBJ1-6|TRBV2|.
TGTGCCAGCAGGGACAGGGGGAGTAAGAATTCACCCCTCCACTTT
CASRDRGSKNSPLHF